This T cell receptor beta chain was observed in a study of Tregs in tolerant kidney transplant recipients. Sequencing used immunoSEQ multiplex PCR; TCRdb keeps in-frame clones, though not all of them. The sample records around 85,000 clones, 75% to 95% being singletons. This CDR3 is built from 16 residues. The chain couples TRBV1 to TRBJ2-7; no check of the table's D call, TRBD1, against the DNA was made. TRBV1 is reported as a pseudogene. The clonotype originates from a human donor who received a combined kidney and bone marrow transplant. The material sequenced was Tregs from blood, taken before the transplant. CDR3 bases: TGCACCAGCAGCCCCCGGAGGGACAGGGTCTCCTACGAGCAGTGCTTC. It specifies CTSSPRRDRVSYEQCF.